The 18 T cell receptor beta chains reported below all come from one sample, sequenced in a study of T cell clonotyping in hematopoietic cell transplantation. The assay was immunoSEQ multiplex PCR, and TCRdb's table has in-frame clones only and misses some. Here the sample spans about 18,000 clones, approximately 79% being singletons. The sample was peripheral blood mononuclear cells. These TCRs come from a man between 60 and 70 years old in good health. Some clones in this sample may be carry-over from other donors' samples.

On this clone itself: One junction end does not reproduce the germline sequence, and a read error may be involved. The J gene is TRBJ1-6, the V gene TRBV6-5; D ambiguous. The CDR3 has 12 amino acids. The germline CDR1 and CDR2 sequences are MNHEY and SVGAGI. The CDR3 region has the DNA TGTGCCAGCAGCTACTACCAATCACCCCTCCACTTT. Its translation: CASSYYQSPLHF.

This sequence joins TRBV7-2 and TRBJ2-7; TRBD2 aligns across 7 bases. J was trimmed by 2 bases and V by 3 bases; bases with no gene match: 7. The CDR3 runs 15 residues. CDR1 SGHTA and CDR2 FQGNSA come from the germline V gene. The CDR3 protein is CASSFISGAAYEQYF. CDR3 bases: TGTGCCAGCAGCTTCATAAGCGGGGCTGCCTACGAGCAGTACTTC.

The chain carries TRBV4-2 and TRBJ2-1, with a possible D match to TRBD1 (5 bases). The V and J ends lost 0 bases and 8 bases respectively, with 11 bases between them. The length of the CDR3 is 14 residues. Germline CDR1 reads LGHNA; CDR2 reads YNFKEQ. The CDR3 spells CASSQEGATDEQFF. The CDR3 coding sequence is TGTGCCAGCAGCCAAGAGGGCGCGACAGATGAGCAGTTCTTC.

CDR3 residues: CASSIPLPATEAFF. For the CDR3, the DNA is TGTGCCAGTAGTATTCCTCTTCCGGCCACTGAAGCTTTCTTT. This chain joins TRBV19 and TRBJ1-1, with D hard to call. Germline loops: CDR1 LNHDA, CDR2 SQIVND (reference sequence). With 3 bases removed from V and 4 bases from J, the gap between germline ends came to 12 bases. This CDR3 contains 14 residues.

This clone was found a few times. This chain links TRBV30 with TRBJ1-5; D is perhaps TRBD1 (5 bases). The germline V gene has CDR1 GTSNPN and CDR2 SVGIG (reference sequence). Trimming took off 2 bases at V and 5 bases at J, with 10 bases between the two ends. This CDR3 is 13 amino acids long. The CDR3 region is CAWSPGTDQPQHF. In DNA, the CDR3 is TGTGCCTGGAGTCCCGGGACGGATCAGCCCCAGCATTTT.

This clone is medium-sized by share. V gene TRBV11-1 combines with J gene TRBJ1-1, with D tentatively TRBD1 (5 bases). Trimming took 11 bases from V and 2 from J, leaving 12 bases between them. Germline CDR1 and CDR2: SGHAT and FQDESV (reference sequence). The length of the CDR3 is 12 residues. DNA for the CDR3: TGTGCCCGGGGGTGGGGAAACACTGAAGCTTTCTTT. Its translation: CARGWGNTEAFF.

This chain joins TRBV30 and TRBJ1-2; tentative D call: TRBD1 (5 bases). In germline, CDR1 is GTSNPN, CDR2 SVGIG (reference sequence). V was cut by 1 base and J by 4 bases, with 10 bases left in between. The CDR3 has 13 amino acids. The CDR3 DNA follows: TGTGCCTGGAGTGCGGGGCGGAGCTATGGCTACACCTTC. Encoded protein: CAWSAGRSYGYTF.

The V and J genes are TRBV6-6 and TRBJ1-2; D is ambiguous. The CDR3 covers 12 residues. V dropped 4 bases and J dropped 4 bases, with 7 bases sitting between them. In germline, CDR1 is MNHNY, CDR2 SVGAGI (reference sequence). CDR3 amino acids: CASSSPLYGYTF. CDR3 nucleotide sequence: TGTGCCAGCAGTTCACCTCTCTATGGCTACACCTTC.

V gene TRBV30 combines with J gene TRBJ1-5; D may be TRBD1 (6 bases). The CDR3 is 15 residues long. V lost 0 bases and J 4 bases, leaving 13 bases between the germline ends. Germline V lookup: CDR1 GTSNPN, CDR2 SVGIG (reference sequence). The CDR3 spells CAWSVGRQGNQPQHF. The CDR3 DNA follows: TGTGCCTGGAGTGTAGGAAGGCAGGGGAATCAGCCCCAGCATTTT.

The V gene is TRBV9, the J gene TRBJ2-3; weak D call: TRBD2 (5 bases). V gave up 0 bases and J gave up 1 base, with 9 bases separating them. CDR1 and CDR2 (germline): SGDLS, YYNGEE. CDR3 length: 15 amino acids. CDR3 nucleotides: TGTGCCAGCAGCGTAGTAGGAGCGGGCACAGATACGCAGTATTTT. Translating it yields CASSVVGAGTDTQYF.

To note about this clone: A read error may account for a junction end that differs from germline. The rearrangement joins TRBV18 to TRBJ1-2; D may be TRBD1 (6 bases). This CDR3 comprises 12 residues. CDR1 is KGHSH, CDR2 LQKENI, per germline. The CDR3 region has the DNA TGTGCTAGCTCACAGGGAGGATATGGCTACACCTTC. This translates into CASSQGGYGYTF.

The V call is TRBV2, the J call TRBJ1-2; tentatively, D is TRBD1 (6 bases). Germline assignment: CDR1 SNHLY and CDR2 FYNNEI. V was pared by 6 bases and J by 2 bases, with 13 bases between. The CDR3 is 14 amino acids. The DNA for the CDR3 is TGTGCCAGCAGCGGGGTGCAGGGGAACTATGGCTACACCTTC. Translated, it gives CASSGVQGNYGYTF.

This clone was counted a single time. DNA of the CDR3: TGTGCCAGCAGTTACTCGAAGGTTAATCAGCCCCAGCATTTT. The encoded protein is CASSYSKVNQPQHF. The chain couples TRBV6-5 to TRBJ1-5; no definite D call. From germline, CDR1 is MNHEY and CDR2 SVGAGI. Trimming shortened V by 0 bases and J by 4 bases, and 7 bases separated the two germline ends. This CDR3 contains 14 residues.

CDR3 DNA sequence: TGTGCCAGCAGCTTAGACCGGTTTACTGAAGCTTTCTTT. Residues: CASSLDRFTEAFF. The chain uses TRBV7-9 and TRBJ1-1; D is uncertain. The CDR3 length is 13 residues. Trimming stripped 1 base from V and 5 bases from J, with 8 bases between. The germline V gene has CDR1 SEHNR and CDR2 FQNEAQ (reference sequence).

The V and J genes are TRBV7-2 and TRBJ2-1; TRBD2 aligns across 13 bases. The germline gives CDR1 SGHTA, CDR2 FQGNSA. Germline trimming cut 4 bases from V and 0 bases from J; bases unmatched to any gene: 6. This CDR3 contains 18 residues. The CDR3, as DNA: TGTGCCAGCAGCTCCCGACTAGCGGGAGGCCCCTCCTACAATGAGCAGTTCTTC. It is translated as CASSSRLAGGPSYNEQFF.

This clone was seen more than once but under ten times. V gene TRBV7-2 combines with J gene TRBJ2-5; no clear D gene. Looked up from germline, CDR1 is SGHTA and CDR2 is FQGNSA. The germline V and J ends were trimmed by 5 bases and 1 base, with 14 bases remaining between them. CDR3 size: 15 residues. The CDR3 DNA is TGTGCCAGCAGCATCCTCCCGGGCAGCCAAGAGACCCAGTACTTC. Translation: CASSILPGSQETQYF.

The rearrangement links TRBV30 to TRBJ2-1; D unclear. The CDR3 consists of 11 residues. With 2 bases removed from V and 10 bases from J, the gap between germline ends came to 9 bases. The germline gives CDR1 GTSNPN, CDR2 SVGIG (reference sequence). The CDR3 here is CAWSSTWEQFF. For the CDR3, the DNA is TGTGCCTGGAGTTCGACCTGGGAGCAGTTCTTC. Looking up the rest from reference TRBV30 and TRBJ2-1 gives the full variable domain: SQTIHQWPATLVQPVGSPLSLECTVEGTSNPNLYWYRQAAGRGLQLLFYSVGIGQISSEVPQNLSASRPQDRQFILSSKKLLLSDSGFYLCAWSSTWEQFFGPGTRLTVL.

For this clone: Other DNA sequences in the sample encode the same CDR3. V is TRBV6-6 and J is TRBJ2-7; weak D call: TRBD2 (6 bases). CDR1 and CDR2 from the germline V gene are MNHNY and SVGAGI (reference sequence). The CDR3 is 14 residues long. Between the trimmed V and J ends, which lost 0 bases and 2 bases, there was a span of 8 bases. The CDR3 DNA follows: TGTGCCAGCAGTTACTCGGAGGGAGCCTACGAGCAGTACTTC. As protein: CASSYSEGAYEQYF.